This entry lists 3 T cell receptor beta chains sequenced from one sample in a study of OX40 agonist ivuxolimab in advanced cancers. Libraries were prepared by immunoSEQ multiplex PCR; TCRdb keeps only in-frame clonotypes and omits some of them. The table records more than 45,000 clones, approximately 77% of them present only once. The sequenced sample was CD4+ or CD8+ T cells sorted from blood, obtained in a trial of the OX40 agonist ivuxolimab. All receptors come from an adult with an advanced solid tumor such as melanoma, head and neck, liver or kidney cancer.

This chain connects TRBV6-1 to TRBJ2-5; 7 nucleotides agree with TRBD1. The germline gives CDR1 MNHNS, CDR2 SASEGT. There are 14 residues in the CDR3. V shed 5 bases and J 1 base; nucleotides not matched to a gene: 4. The DNA of the CDR3 is TGTGCCAGCAGTAGACAGGGCGGCCAAGAGACCCAGTACTTC. It codes for CASSRQGGQETQYF.

The chain links TRBV2 to TRBJ1-2, with 8 bases lining up with TRBD1. Germline V gene lookup returns CDR1 SNHLY and CDR2 FYNNEI. The CDR3 sequence is 14 residues long. The V segment lost 4 bases and the J segment 3 bases; nucleotides outside the gene matches: 4. The CDR3 protein is CASSGTGRDYGYTF. The CDR3, as DNA: TGTGCCAGCAGTGGGACAGGGCGGGACTATGGCTACACCTTC.

The chain employs TRBV27 and TRBJ2-1; TRBD2 aligns across 9 bases. The CDR3 loop spans 14 amino acids. Germline V gene data show CDR1 as MNHEY and CDR2 as SMNVEV (reference sequence). V lost 2 bases to trimming and J lost 5 bases; unmatched junction nucleotides: 1. Here the CDR3 reads CASSLLAGHNEQFF. The CDR3 DNA reads as TGTGCCAGCAGTTTACTAGCGGGACACAATGAGCAGTTCTTC.